This TCR beta chain was sequenced for a study of T cell repertoires in cytomegalovirus infection. Across the study: HLA-B-restricted CMV epitopes that are well studied, plus recently identified HLA-C-restricted ones, were used by the study. From public TCR beta signatures came an indication of both CMV infection and matching HLA type. Study-level results: The ex vivo response was dominated by HLA-C-restricted CMV-specific TCR beta clonotypes. The cumulative frequency of public TCR beta families identified carriers of CMV plus the relevant HLA.

This CDR3 region has 14 residues. Germline values: CDR1 MNHEY, CDR2 SVGEGT. V was pared by 1 base and J by 5 bases, with 11 bases between. TCRdb ran MiXCR on the reads and lists one entry per CDR3 protein. Of tens of thousands of distinct CDR3 sequences listed, approximately 22% were seen once; the top ten hold about 63%. Concerning this clonotype: Its antigen is still unknown.

The starting material was CD8+ T cells from cultured PBMCs, obtained from culture after CMV antigen stimulation. The TCR was taken from a human donor in good health (CMV status not recorded). Some clones in this sample may be carry-over from other donors' samples. The chain recombines TRBV6-2 or TRBV6-3 with TRBJ1-1; no firm D call. CDR3 region: CASSYFRDGTEAFF. The DNA for the CDR3 is TGTGCCAGCAGTTACTTCCGAGACGGTACTGAAGCTTTCTTT.